The present entry profiles one TCR beta chain with its context. Antigen: not known. This sample was included in a study of T cell repertoires in cytomegalovirus infection. CDR3 size: 17 residues. V was shortened by 10 bases and J by 6 bases, with 30 bases between the two germline ends. TCRdb fed the reads into MiXCR, producing one record per CDR3 protein. The repertoire consists of hundreds of thousands of distinct CDR3 sequences, with 32% occurring once and the leading ten covering over 10%. Study-wide points: There were carriers of CMV plus the relevant HLA, and cumulative public TCR beta family frequency identified them. Dominant in the ex vivo response were TCR beta clonotypes restricted by HLA-C and specific for CMV.

Sequenced material: cultured CD8+ T cells from PBMCs, taken from culture after CMV antigen stimulation. The sequence came from a human donor in good health (CMV status not recorded). Some clones in this sample may be carry-over from other donors' samples. The rearrangement links TRBV12-3 or TRBV12-4 to TRBJ1-2; D call uncertain. The CDR3 spells CAIEPFVPDGDENGYTF. CDR3 nucleotide sequence: TGTGCCATCGAACCCTTTGTACCGGACGGGGATGAGAATGGCTACACCTTC.